Each of the 23 T cell receptor beta chains below was sequenced from the same sample in a study of CD8 T cells in ankylosing spondylitis. TCRdb called the 5' RACE reads again in MiXCR, with one record for every CDR3 protein. This table has 250,000 to 400,000 distinct CDR3 sequences, 11% appearing once. Material for sequencing was blood, either unsorted or a sorted T cell fraction (not recorded which). These receptors were taken from a female donor with ankylosing spondylitis or in good health (not recorded which).

This clonotype was picked up many times. J is TRBJ2-1 and V is TRBV24-1; D remains ambiguous. V lost 3 bases, J lost 5 bases, and 7 bases lay in between. Looked up from germline, CDR1 is KGHDR and CDR2 is SFDVKD. CDR3 length: 13 amino acids. CDR3 nucleotides: TGTGCCACCAGTGATGGGCCAAACAATGAGCAGTTCTTC. It specifies CATSDGPNNEQFF.

This clonotype was detected many times. The V call is TRBV20-1, the J call TRBJ2-7, with D possibly being TRBD1 (5 bases). In germline, CDR1 is DFQATT, CDR2 SNEGSKA (reference sequence). The CDR3 has 16 residues. The V gene lost 0 bases and the J gene lost 6 bases, with 21 bases spanning the gap. CDR3 in amino acids: CSARDPLVSGRGEQYF. The DNA of the CDR3 is TGCAGTGCTAGAGATCCCCTTGTTTCCGGTAGGGGCGAGCAGTACTTC.

In its sample, this clonotype was seen many times. This chain links TRBV30 with TRBJ1-4; the match to TRBD1 covers 8 bases. Unmatched junction bases numbered 9, after V lost 2 bases and J lost 10 bases. CDR1 is GTSNPN, CDR2 SVGIG, per germline (reference sequence). This CDR3 is 14 amino acids long. The CDR3 bases are TGTGCCTGGAGTACAGGGGGAACAGGGTCAAAACTGTTTTTT. Amino acid sequence: CAWSTGGTGSKLFF.

In this sample, this clonotype turned up many times. The V call is TRBV10-3, the J call TRBJ2-5; D is tentatively TRBD1 or TRBD2 (6 bases each). This CDR3 comprises 12 residues. The V end was cut by 8 bases, the J end by 3 bases, with 10 bases between. The germline V gene has CDR1 ENHRY and CDR2 SYGVKD. The CDR3 sequence: CAIGGREETQYF. CDR3 DNA: TGTGCCATCGGGGGGCGGGAAGAGACCCAGTACTTC.

This clonotype has only a few counts. V and J are TRBV11-2 and TRBJ2-7, with D perhaps matching TRBD1 (6 bases). CDR1 and CDR2 from the germline V gene are SGHAT and FQNNGV. The CDR3 is 13 residues long. Deletions cut 5 bases from V and 5 bases from J, with 13 bases between. CDR3 loop: CASSLLRGHEQYF. The CDR3 coding sequence is TGTGCCAGCAGCCTCCTCAGGGGCCACGAGCAGTACTTC.

This clonotype was counted many times. V gene TRBV20-1 combines with J gene TRBJ2-1, with D perhaps matching TRBD2 (5 bases). CDR1 is DFQATT and CDR2 is SNEGSKA in the germline V gene (reference sequence). Trimming pared 6 bases from V and 4 bases from J, leaving 10 bases between. The length of the CDR3 is 12 residues. The CDR3 here is CSAADWYNEQFF. As DNA, the CDR3 is TGCAGTGCCGCGGACTGGTACAATGAGCAGTTCTTC.

Only a few counts were recorded for this clonotype. The J gene is TRBJ2-1, the V gene TRBV5-1, with 15 bases fitting TRBD2. Trimming took 0 bases from V and 9 from J; bases not matched to a gene: 13. The CDR3 spans 19 residues. Germline V gene lookup returns CDR1 SGHRS and CDR2 YFSETQ. In DNA, the CDR3 is TGCGCCAGCAGCTTGGACAGATGGACTAGCGGGGGGGCGATCGGTGAGCAGTTCTTC. This encodes CASSLDRWTSGGAIGEQFF.

This sequence joins TRBV5-1 and TRBJ2-1, with 8 nucleotides matching TRBD2. Germline-derived CDR1 and CDR2 are SGHRS and YFSETQ. CDR3 length: 17 residues. With 4 bases clipped from V and 5 bases from J, the junction kept 14 bases outside the gene matches. The CDR3 DNA reads TGCGCCAGCAGCATCGGGGGGGGTAGCGGGATAGACAATGAGCAGTTCTTC. Its translation is CASSIGGGSGIDNEQFF.

This clonotype was seen many times. The V call is TRBV5-6, the J call TRBJ2-1, with TRBD2 identical over 8 bases. The V and J ends lost 4 bases and 7 bases, in that order; junction bases with no gene match: 19. There are 18 residues in the CDR3. From germline, CDR1 is SGHDT and CDR2 YYEEEE. The CDR3 DNA reads as TGTGCCAGCAGCCTAGGGATTATGGGACGGGAGGGCAGGAATGAGCAGTTCTTC. It is translated as CASSLGIMGREGRNEQFF. The whole variable domain, remainder taken from reference TRBV5-6 and TRBJ2-1, is DAGVTQSPTHLIKTRGQQVTLRCSPKSGHDTVSWYQQALGQGPQFIFQYYEEEERQRGNFPDRFSGHQFPNYSSELNVNALLLGDSALYLCASSLGIMGREGRNEQFFGPGTRLTVL.

This clonotype was counted ten times or more. The chain uses TRBV29-1 and TRBJ1-2; no reliable D call. V lost 4 bases and J 6 bases, leaving 15 bases between the germline ends. This CDR3 comprises 13 residues. Looked up from germline, CDR1 is SQVTM and CDR2 is ANQGSEA. The CDR3 spells CSVADPRLHGYTF. Written as DNA, the CDR3 is TGCAGCGTTGCGGACCCCCGGCTTCATGGCTACACCTTC.

This clonotype has at least ten counts. This chain uses TRBV3-1 with TRBJ2-7, with 7 nucleotides matching TRBD2. With V trimmed by 4 bases and J by 0 bases, 18 bases remained unmatched. From germline, CDR1 is LGHDT and CDR2 YNNKEL (reference sequence). This CDR3 spans 19 amino acids. CDR3 loop: CASSPSPAVGGESSYEQYF. CDR3 nucleotides: TGTGCCAGCAGCCCCAGTCCTGCGGTTGGGGGGGAGAGCTCCTACGAGCAGTACTTC.

This clonotype was picked up a small number of times. The chain couples TRBV20-1 to TRBJ2-7, with D perhaps matching TRBD2 (5 bases). The length of the CDR3 is 15 residues. Germline V gives CDR1 DFQATT, CDR2 SNEGSKA (reference sequence). Trimming cost V 6 bases and J 2 bases, with 20 bases left between them. This CDR3 is CSANEPSRRTYEQYF. Written as DNA, the CDR3 is TGCAGTGCCAACGAACCTTCCCGGAGGACCTACGAGCAGTACTTC.

In this sample, this clonotype turned up many times. The V gene is TRBV5-5, the J gene TRBJ1-2; D remains unclear. Germline assignment: CDR1 SGHKS and CDR2 YYEKEE (reference sequence). V lost 0 bases and J 8 bases, leaving 11 bases between the germline ends. The CDR3 runs 13 residues. The CDR3 nucleotides read TGTGCCAGCAGCTTGGGCCCAGCCGGGGGCTACACCTTC. Translation: CASSLGPAGGYTF.

This clonotype was found a few times. The V and J genes are TRBV5-1 and TRBJ2-5; D is perhaps TRBD1 (5 bases). Trimming removed 2 bases at V and 0 bases at J, with 14 bases between. Germline CDR1 is SGHRS and CDR2 is YFSETQ. The CDR3 runs to 16 residues. For the CDR3, the DNA is TGCGCCAGCAGCTTAGGTTCAGGGCCCCACCAAGAGACCCAGTACTTC. Its protein is CASSLGSGPHQETQYF.

This clonotype was seen repeatedly, ten times or more. This rearrangement joins TRBV20-1 to TRBJ1-2, with 7 bases that match TRBD1. Unmatched junction bases numbered 8, after V lost 0 bases and J lost 7 bases. Germline V gene data show CDR1 as DFQATT and CDR2 as SNEGSKA (reference sequence). This CDR3 has 14 residues. CDR3 DNA: TGCAGTGCTAGAGAAGAGGACAGGATAATTGGCTACACCTTC. Protein product: CSAREEDRIIGYTF.

The sample holds a few counts of this clonotype. This chain connects TRBV7-2 to TRBJ2-7, with D unclear. The CDR3 extends over 13 amino acids. Germline V gene lookup returns CDR1 SGHTA and CDR2 FQGNSA. With 2 bases removed from V and 2 bases from J, the gap between germline ends came to 7 bases. DNA for the CDR3: TGTGCCAGCAGCTTAACTGATCCCTACGAGCAGTACTTC. The encoded protein is CASSLTDPYEQYF.

The rearrangement links TRBV5-5 to TRBJ2-3, with TRBD2 matching 7 bases. The CDR3 is made up of 16 amino acids. With V trimmed by 4 bases and J by 2 bases, 10 bases remained unmatched. Looked up from germline, CDR1 is SGHKS and CDR2 is YYEKEE (reference sequence). This CDR3 reads CASSDRPAGLTDTQYF. CDR3 DNA sequence: TGTGCCAGCAGCGACAGACCAGCGGGGCTCACAGATACGCAGTATTTT. The entire variable domain, with the rest obtained from reference TRBV5-5 and TRBJ2-3, is as follows: DAGVTQSPTHLIKTRGQQVTLRCSPISGHKSVSWYQQVLGQGPQFIFQYYEKEERGRGNFPDRFSARQFPNYSSELNVNALLLGDSALYLCASSDRPAGLTDTQYFGPGTRLTVL.

This clonotype occurred many times. The genes are TRBV24-1 and TRBJ2-3, with 11 bases lining up with TRBD1. Germline V gives CDR1 KGHDR, CDR2 SFDVKD. The V segment lost 4 bases and the J segment 2 bases; nucleotides outside the gene matches: 4. The CDR3 extends over 16 amino acids. The CDR3 here is CATSDRDRGATDTQYF. The CDR3 DNA is TGTGCCACCAGTGACCGGGACAGGGGGGCCACAGATACGCAGTATTTT.

This clonotype was recorded at least ten times. This chain joins TRBV27 and TRBJ2-7; the D is unclear. V was cut by 4 bases and J by 6 bases, with 16 bases left in between. The CDR3 is 14 residues long. Germline CDR1 reads MNHEY; CDR2 reads SMNVEV (reference sequence). In DNA, the CDR3 is TGTGCCAGCAGTTCCCCCACCCTCTCGGTCGAGCAGTACTTC. Amino acids: CASSSPTLSVEQYF.

This clonotype was seen more than once but under ten times. CDR3 sequence: CASSESGQSWETQYF. Written as DNA, the CDR3 is TGCGCCAGCAGTGAGTCAGGACAGTCCTGGGAGACCCAGTACTTC. The V and J genes are TRBV10-2 and TRBJ2-5, with D perhaps matching TRBD1 (6 bases). Germline CDR1 and CDR2: WSHSY and SAAADI. There are 15 residues in the CDR3. V shed 0 bases and J shed 5 bases, with 13 bases lying between them.

Ten or more counts support this clonotype. The J gene is TRBJ2-3, the V gene TRBV20-1; D gene unclear. In germline, CDR1 is DFQATT, CDR2 SNEGSKA (reference sequence). Trimming left V 0 bases short and J 7 bases short, with 5 bases between. The CDR3 consists of 11 residues. The CDR3 nucleotides are TGCAGTGCTAGAGAGGGGAATACGCAGTATTTT. Protein: CSAREGNTQYF.

This clonotype has only a few counts. The rearrangement uses TRBV5-1 and TRBJ2-4, with D perhaps being TRBD1 or TRBD2 (6 bases each). The CDR3 loop spans 18 amino acids. V lost 0 bases and J 2 bases, leaving 18 bases between the germline ends. CDR1 is SGHRS, CDR2 YFSETQ, per germline. CDR3 coding DNA: TGCGCCAGCAGCTTGGCAACGGGGGCGAGCTCTACCAAAAACATTCAGTACTTC. Protein product: CASSLATGASSTKNIQYF.

This clonotype was observed many times. The chain uses TRBV3-1 and TRBJ1-6; 8 bases match TRBD1. This CDR3 is built from 14 residues. Per the germline V gene, CDR1 is LGHDT and CDR2 is YNNKEL (reference sequence). The trim removed 2 bases at V and 6 bases at J, leaving 0 bases unmatched. The CDR3 sequence: CASSQQGANSPLHF. In DNA, the CDR3 is TGTGCCAGCAGCCAACAGGGGGCTAATTCACCCCTCCACTTT.